The 10 T cell receptor beta chains below all came from one sample that was sequenced in a study of T cells after yellow fever vaccination. TCRdb re-derived calls from the 5' RACE reads in MiXCR, one entry per CDR3 protein. The sample carries under 100,000 distinct CDR3 sequences, roughly 6% recorded once. The input for sequencing was CD8+ T cells sorted from PBMCs, taken 10 days after the yellow fever booster vaccination. The receptors shown here come from a man aged 18 to 29 who received the YFV17D yellow fever vaccine.

The chain has TRBV4-2 and TRBJ2-6; 8 bases agree with TRBD1. CDR1 is LGHNA, CDR2 YNFKEQ, per germline. V lost 3 bases to trimming and J lost 4 bases; unmatched junction nucleotides: 14. CDR3 length equals 19 residues. CDR3 sequence: CASSQGEGTGVYGANVLTF. Written as DNA, the CDR3 is TGTGCCAGCAGCCAGGGGGAAGGGACAGGTGTTTACGGGGCCAACGTCCTGACTTTC.

This clonotype was observed many times. The chain is built from TRBV7-2 and TRBJ2-7; D uncertain. CDR3 size: 15 residues. V shed 2 bases and J shed 3 bases, with 14 bases lying between them. Germline loops: CDR1 SGHTA, CDR2 FQGNSA. The CDR3 nucleotides are TGTGCCAGCAGCTTAATCCCAAGCGCAAACTACGAGCAGTACTTC. It specifies CASSLIPSANYEQYF.

The chain uses TRBV12-3 or TRBV12-4 and TRBJ2-5; D might be TRBD1 or TRBD2, each matching 6 bases. V lost 7 bases, J lost 2 bases, and 17 bases lay in between. The CDR3 is 15 amino acids. The CDR3: CASNGGGTSQETQYF. CDR3 nucleotide sequence: TGTGCCAGCAACGGTGGCGGGACAAGTCAAGAGACCCAGTACTTC.

This rearrangement joins TRBV6-5 to TRBJ2-2; D not certain. Trimming cost V 0 bases and J 8 bases, with 7 bases left between them. Germline CDR1 MNHEY, CDR2 SVGAGI. This CDR3 has 13 residues. The CDR3 sequence is CASSYSAAGELFF. CDR3 nucleotide sequence: TGTGCCAGCAGTTACTCGGCCGCGGGGGAGCTGTTTTTT.

Only a few counts were recorded for this clonotype. This chain connects TRBV6-5 to TRBJ2-1; 9 bases agree with TRBD1. CDR1 MNHEY and CDR2 SVGAGI come from the germline V gene. There are 15 residues in the CDR3. V was clipped by 2 bases and J by 12 bases; unmatched bases: 11. The CDR3 sequence is CASSYAGTGFSGQFF. The CDR3 nucleotides read TGTGCCAGCAGTTACGCCGGGACAGGGTTTTCGGGGCAGTTCTTC.

This clonotype was observed a few times. The genes are TRBV12-3 or TRBV12-4 and TRBJ1-4; D uncertain. This CDR3 comprises 12 residues. Trimming pared 3 bases from V and 8 bases from J, leaving 7 bases between. CDR3 sequence reads: CASSLEEEKLFF. The CDR3 DNA is TGTGCCAGCAGTTTGGAGGAGGAAAAACTGTTTTTT.

The chain has TRBV7-3 and TRBJ1-1; tentatively, D is TRBD1 (6 bases). V was shortened by 5 bases and J by 7 bases, with 14 bases between the two germline ends. Germline assignment: CDR1 SGHTA and CDR2 FQGTGA. The CDR3 is 13 residues long. CDR3 in amino acids: CASSPTGSLEAFF. CDR3 DNA: TGTGCCAGCAGCCCCACAGGGTCCCTTGAAGCTTTCTTT.

The V and J genes are TRBV4-2 and TRBJ1-1; D is perhaps TRBD1 (5 bases). The germline V gene has CDR1 LGHNA and CDR2 YNFKEQ. The V end lost 2 bases, the J end lost 11 bases, and 18 bases lay between the germline ends. The CDR3 length is 14 residues. CDR3 bases: TGTGCCAGCAGCCAAAACCCGGGGGGAACTGGGGCTTTCTTT. Protein: CASSQNPGGTGAFF.

The chain joins TRBV6-5 to TRBJ2-3; D not resolved. In germline, CDR1 is MNHEY, CDR2 SVGAGI. The V end lost 2 bases, the J end lost 0 bases, and 3 bases lay between the germline ends. The CDR3 has 13 residues. CDR3 region: CASSYLSTDTQYF. For the CDR3, the DNA is TGTGCCAGCAGTTACCTCAGCACAGATACGCAGTATTTT.

This clonotype was counted a few times. CDR3 region: CASSFSDWAYEQYV. CDR3 coding DNA: TGTGCCAGCAGCTTCTCGGATTGGGCCTACGAGCAGTACGTC. V is TRBV5-6 and J is TRBJ2-7; D not certain. Looked up from germline, CDR1 is SGHDT and CDR2 is YYEEEE. The V end lost 2 bases, the J end lost 2 bases, and 11 bases lay between the germline ends. The CDR3 totals 14 residues.